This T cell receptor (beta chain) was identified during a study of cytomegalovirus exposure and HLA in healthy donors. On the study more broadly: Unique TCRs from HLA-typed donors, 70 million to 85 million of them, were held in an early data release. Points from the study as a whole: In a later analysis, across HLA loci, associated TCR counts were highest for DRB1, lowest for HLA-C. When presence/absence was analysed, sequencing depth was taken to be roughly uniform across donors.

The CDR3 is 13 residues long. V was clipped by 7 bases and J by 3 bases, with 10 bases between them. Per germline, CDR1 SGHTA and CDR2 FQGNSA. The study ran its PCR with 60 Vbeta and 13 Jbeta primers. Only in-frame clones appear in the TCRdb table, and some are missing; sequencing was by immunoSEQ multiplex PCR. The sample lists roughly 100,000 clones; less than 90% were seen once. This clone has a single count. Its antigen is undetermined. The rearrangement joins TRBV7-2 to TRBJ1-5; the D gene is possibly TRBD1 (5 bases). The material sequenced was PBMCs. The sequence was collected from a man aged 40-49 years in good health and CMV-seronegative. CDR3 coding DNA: TGTGCCAGCACTCGACAGAACAATCAGCCCCAGCATTTT. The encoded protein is CASTRQNNQPQHF.